A selection of T cell receptor beta chains follows, all from one sample in a study of blood T cell repertoires in COVID-19. Sequencing was performed with immunoSEQ multiplex PCR; in TCRdb, only in-frame clones are kept and a portion is missing. This sample has 70,000 to 100,000 clones; about 88% occur once, and the top ten carry roughly 5%. The sequenced sample consisted of peripheral blood. These receptor sequences come from a woman aged 80 or older with active COVID-19. Each CDR3 is given with its conserved first and last residue. D genes are given only for firm matches. Only part of the rows carry a size: once, few, many, or a class if the clone is expanded.

J: TRBJ2-7; D: TRBD1; V: TRBV6-5; size: few; DNA: TGTGCCAGCAGAACCGGACAGGGCATTCCGGAGCAGTACTTC; CDR3: CASRTGQGIPEQYF
J: TRBJ2-5; D: TRBD2; V: TRBV28; size: .; DNA: TGTGCCAGCAGTTCTGGGGGACTAGCGGGATTGCGGGAGACCCAGTACTTC; CDR3: CASSSGGLAGLRETQYF
J: TRBJ2-7; D: .; V: TRBV5-6; size: few; DNA: TGTGCCAGCAGCTTGGGACAGACCCTTAGCGAGCAGTACTTC; CDR3: CASSLGQTLSEQYF
J: TRBJ1-1; D: .; V: TRBV3-1/TRBV3-2; size: few; DNA: TGTGCCAGCAGCCAAGCGGGGGGGCTTGGCACTGAAGCTTTCTTT; CDR3: CASSQAGGLGTEAFF
J: TRBJ1-5; D: .; V: TRBV4-1; size: .; DNA: TGCGCCAGCAGCCTATTCTCAACAGGGTATAGCAATCAGCCCCAGCATTTT; CDR3: CASSLFSTGYSNQPQHF
J: TRBJ2-6; D: TRBD2; V: TRBV7-2; size: .; DNA: TGTGCCAGCAGCTTGGGCCTTAGCGGGTCCTCTGGGGCCAACGTCCTGACTTTC; CDR3: CASSLGLSGSSGANVLTF
J: TRBJ1-6; D: .; V: TRBV27; size: .; DNA: TGTGCCAGCAGTTTAATAGGGGGTGTCGGTAATTCACCCCTCCACTTT; CDR3: CASSLIGGVGNSPLHF
J: TRBJ2-7; D: .; V: TRBV4-3; size: .; DNA: TGCGCCAGCAGCTTTGAACAGGGGGGGTACGAGCAGTACTTC; CDR3: CASSFEQGGYEQYF
J: TRBJ2-7; D: TRBD1; V: TRBV5-8; size: few; DNA: TGTGCCAGCAGCAGACTGGGACAGATCTACGAGCAGTACTTC; CDR3: CASSRLGQIYEQYF
J: TRBJ2-1; D: TRBD1; V: TRBV5-1; size: .; DNA: TGCGCCAGCAGCTTGGATCACAGGGGAAGGTTTGGGAATGAGCAGTTCTTC; CDR3: CASSLDHRGRFGNEQFF
J: TRBJ2-3; D: .; V: TRBV6-2/TRBV6-3; size: .; DNA: TGTGCCAGCAGCCCCTTCGGGGGGCTGAGGACTACCCACACAGATACGCAGTATTTT; CDR3: CASSPFGGLRTTHTDTQYF
J: TRBJ1-5; D: TRBD1; V: TRBV6-2/TRBV6-3; size: few; DNA: TGTGCCAGCAGTTACCTGGGACAGGGGAACCAGCATTTT; CDR3: CASSYLGQGNQHF
J: TRBJ1-2; D: .; V: TRBV4-2; size: .; DNA: TGTGCCAGCAGCCAAGACGAGTCGGGAAGGTTCACTTATGGCTACACCTTC; CDR3: CASSQDESGRFTYGYTF
J: TRBJ1-2; D: .; V: TRBV29-1; size: few; DNA: TGCAGCGTGGATGGGGCCTATGGCTACACCTTC; CDR3: CSVDGAYGYTF
J: TRBJ2-1; D: TRBD2; V: TRBV4-1; size: .; DNA: TGCGCCAGCAGTGATATAGCGGGAGCCCCCAATGAGCAGTTCTTC; CDR3: CASSDIAGAPNEQFF
J: TRBJ2-6; D: TRBD1; V: TRBV5-4; size: .; DNA: TGTGCCAGCAGCTTCCGACAGGGGGCGGCCAACGTCCTGACTTTC; CDR3: CASSFRQGAANVLTF
J: TRBJ2-6; D: TRBD1; V: TRBV28; size: .; DNA: TGTGCCAGCAGGGGGACAGACTCTGGGGCCAACGTCCTGACTTTC; CDR3: CASRGTDSGANVLTF